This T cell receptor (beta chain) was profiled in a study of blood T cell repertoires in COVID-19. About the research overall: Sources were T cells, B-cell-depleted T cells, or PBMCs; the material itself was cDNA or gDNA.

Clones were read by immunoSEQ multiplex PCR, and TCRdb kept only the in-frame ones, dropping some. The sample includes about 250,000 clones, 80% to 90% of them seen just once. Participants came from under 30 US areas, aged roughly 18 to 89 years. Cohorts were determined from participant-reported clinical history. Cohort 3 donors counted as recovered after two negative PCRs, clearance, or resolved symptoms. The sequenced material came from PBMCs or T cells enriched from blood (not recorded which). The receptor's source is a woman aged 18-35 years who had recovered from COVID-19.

As DNA, the CDR3 is TGCGCCAGCGTCGCGCAGGGCTATGGCTACACCTTC. Amino acids: CASVAQGYGYTF. This chain connects TRBV10-2 to TRBJ1-2, with D tentatively TRBD1 (5 bases). The CDR3 covers 12 residues. Trimming pared 8 bases from V and 4 bases from J, leaving 11 bases between. Germline lookup yields CDR1 WSHSY and CDR2 SAAADI.